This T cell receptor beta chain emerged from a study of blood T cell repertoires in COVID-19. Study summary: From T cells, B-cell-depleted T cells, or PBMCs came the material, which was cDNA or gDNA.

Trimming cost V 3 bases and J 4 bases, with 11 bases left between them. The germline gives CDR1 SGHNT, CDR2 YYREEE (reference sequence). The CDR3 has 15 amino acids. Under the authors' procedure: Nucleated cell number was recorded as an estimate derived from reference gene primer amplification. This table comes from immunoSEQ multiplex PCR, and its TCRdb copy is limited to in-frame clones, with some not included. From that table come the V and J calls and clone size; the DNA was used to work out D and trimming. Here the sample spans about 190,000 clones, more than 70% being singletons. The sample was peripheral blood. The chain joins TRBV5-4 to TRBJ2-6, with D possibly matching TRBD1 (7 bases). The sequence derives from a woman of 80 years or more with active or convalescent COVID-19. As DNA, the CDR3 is TGTGCCAGCAGCTCCAGGGGGGCCGGGGCCAACGTCCTGACTTTC. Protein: CASSSRGAGANVLTF.